This is a list of T cell receptor beta chains from one sample in a study of identical twins. A single record per CDR3 protein comes from TCRdb applying MiXCR to the 5' RACE reads. The sample records hundreds of thousands of distinct CDR3 sequences, 9% to 15% being singletons. The sample also formed part of further work on yellow fever vaccine responses in identical twins.

The sequencing input was PBMCs. All receptors derive from a woman younger than 30 in good health. Each CDR3 is given with its conserved first and last residue. Fields, in order: V gene, D gene, clone size, J gene, CDR3 protein, CDR3 DNA. The D gene is left open where the match is weak. Clone size appears in some rows only: once, few, many, or a class for an expanded clone.

>TRBV3-1|.|many|TRBJ1-1
CASSRRYTEAFF
TGTGCCAGCAGCCGGAGGTACACTGAAGCTTTCTTT
>TRBV20-1|TRBD2|.|TRBJ2-3
CSARPLAGGTDTQYF
TGCAGTGCTAGGCCGCTAGCGGGGGGCACAGATACGCAGTATTTT
>TRBV27|.|.|TRBJ2-1
CASSSPRVASGNSYNEQFF
TGTGCCAGCAGTTCACCGAGGGTTGCGAGCGGCAACTCCTACAATGAGCAGTTCTTC
>TRBV5-1|TRBD1|.|TRBJ1-1
CASSLRGQGDTEAFF
TGCGCCAGCAGCTTGAGGGGACAGGGGGACACTGAAGCTTTCTTT
>TRBV20-1|TRBD2|few|TRBJ2-2
CSARRESNGLAGELFF
TGCAGTGCTCGGCGGGAGTCTAATGGGCTCGCCGGGGAGCTGTTTTTT
>TRBV28|.|many|TRBJ1-6
CASSIPNPGQLRSPLHF
TGTGCCAGCAGTATACCAAATCCTGGACAGTTGCGGTCACCCCTCCACTTT
>TRBV29-1|.|.|TRBJ2-5
CSVEGPRTDQETQYF
TGCAGCGTTGAAGGACCACGGACAGACCAAGAGACCCAGTACTTC
>TRBV12-3/TRBV12-4|.|many|TRBJ2-7
CASSLRTENYEQYF
TGTGCCAGCAGTTTGCGGACAGAAAACTACGAGCAGTACTTC
>TRBV5-5|.|.|TRBJ2-7
CASSLVSARKPYEQYF
TGTGCCAGCAGCTTGGTCTCGGCTAGAAAACCCTACGAGCAGTACTTC
>TRBV12-3/TRBV12-4|.|many|TRBJ2-2
CASSSDSSNTGELFF
TGTGCCAGCAGTTCGGACAGTTCGAACACCGGGGAGCTGTTTTTT
>TRBV12-3/TRBV12-4|TRBD2|few|TRBJ2-7
CASSARRESPSYEQYF
TGTGCCAGCAGTGCTCGGCGGGAGTCCCCCTCCTACGAGCAGTACTTC
>TRBV10-3|TRBD2|.|TRBJ2-3
CAISESNLAGGDTQYF
TGTGCCATCAGTGAGTCGAATCTAGCGGGAGGAGATACGCAGTATTTT
>TRBV15|.|many|TRBJ2-2
CATSSRITGELFF
TGTGCCACCAGCTCCCGAATAACCGGGGAGCTGTTTTTT
>TRBV5-6|.|.|TRBJ2-7
CASSLNTGSSYEQYF
TGTGCCAGCAGCCTAAATACTGGGAGTTCCTACGAGCAGTACTTC
>TRBV12-3/TRBV12-4|TRBD1|many|TRBJ1-6
CASRPGTDNSPLHF
TGTGCCAGCCGCCCTGGGACAGATAATTCACCCCTCCACTTT
>TRBV29-1|TRBD2|.|TRBJ2-2
CSVAAGGSVNTGELFF
TGCAGCGTTGCCGCGGGAGGGTCTGTGAACACCGGGGAGCTGTTTTTT
>TRBV9|.|.|TRBJ2-4
CASSPGVGFQYF
TGTGCCAGCAGCCCAGGGGTCGGGTTTCAGTACTTC
>TRBV9|.|few|TRBJ2-5
CASSPKGQGVETQYF
TGTGCCAGCAGCCCGAAAGGGCAGGGAGTGGAGACCCAGTACTTC
>TRBV28|.|few|TRBJ2-5
CASSRDLLETQYF
TGTGCCAGCAGTCGGGACCTCTTAGAGACCCAGTACTTC
>TRBV5-6|TRBD2|.|TRBJ2-5
CASSPPGAGGVETQYF
TGTGCCAGCAGCCCGCCTGGGGCGGGGGGAGTGGAGACCCAGTACTTC
>TRBV12-3/TRBV12-4|.|many|TRBJ1-6
CASSLVSDSGRSPLHF
TGTGCCAGCAGTTTAGTTTCTGACAGTGGGCGTTCACCCCTCCACTTT
>TRBV5-1|TRBD2|many|TRBJ2-2
CASSLAGTSGRTGELFF
TGCGCCAGCAGCTTGGCCGGGACTAGCGGACGCACCGGGGAGCTGTTTTTT
>TRBV7-8|.|many|TRBJ1-5
CASSFSIVGSGSNQPQHF
TGTGCCAGCAGCTTTAGTATTGTGGGATCTGGTAGCAATCAGCCCCAGCATTTT
>TRBV27|TRBD1|.|TRBJ1-5
CASSLTGGVSQPQHF
TGTGCCAGCAGTTTAACAGGGGGAGTCAGTCAGCCCCAGCATTTT
>TRBV28|.|many|TRBJ2-3
CASSLSYATDTQYF
TGTGCCAGCAGTTTATCATACGCGACAGATACGCAGTATTTT
>TRBV20-1|.|few|TRBJ2-7
CSATGRPYEQYF
TGCAGTGCTACAGGTCGACCATACGAGCAGTACTTC
>TRBV28|.|.|TRBJ1-1
CASKPRTRANTEAFF
TGTGCCAGCAAACCTAGAACCAGGGCGAACACTGAAGCTTTCTTT
>TRBV6-5|.|.|TRBJ2-1
CASSYSTGTRSYNEQFF
TGTGCCAGCAGTTACTCGACAGGGACTAGATCCTACAATGAGCAGTTCTTC
>TRBV29-1|.|.|TRBJ2-1
CSVGEAGNYEQFF
TGCAGCGTGGGGGAGGCGGGAAATTATGAGCAGTTCTTC